This entry features one T cell receptor (beta chain) sequence. What it binds is not known. The sample belongs to a study of shared clonotypes between healthy human individuals. Regarding the study as a whole: Approximately 5% of naive CD4 clonotypes were shared across a few donors.

V was clipped by 7 bases and J by 2 bases, with 11 bases between them. Germline V gene sequence: CDR1 SGHRS, CDR2 YFSETQ. CDR3 size: 13 residues. Sequencing used immunoSEQ multiplex PCR; TCRdb keeps in-frame clones, though not all of them. The table shows approximately 1.5 million clones, with 98% occurring only once. The receptor's source is a man under 40 in good health. V is TRBV5-1 and J is TRBJ2-3; D gene ambiguous. The specimen was naive CD4+ T cells sorted from blood. Subset of the sample: CD45RA+ positively selected. This chain's CDR3 is CASQRAFTDTQYF. CDR3 coding DNA: TGCGCCAGCCAACGGGCCTTCACAGATACGCAGTATTTT.